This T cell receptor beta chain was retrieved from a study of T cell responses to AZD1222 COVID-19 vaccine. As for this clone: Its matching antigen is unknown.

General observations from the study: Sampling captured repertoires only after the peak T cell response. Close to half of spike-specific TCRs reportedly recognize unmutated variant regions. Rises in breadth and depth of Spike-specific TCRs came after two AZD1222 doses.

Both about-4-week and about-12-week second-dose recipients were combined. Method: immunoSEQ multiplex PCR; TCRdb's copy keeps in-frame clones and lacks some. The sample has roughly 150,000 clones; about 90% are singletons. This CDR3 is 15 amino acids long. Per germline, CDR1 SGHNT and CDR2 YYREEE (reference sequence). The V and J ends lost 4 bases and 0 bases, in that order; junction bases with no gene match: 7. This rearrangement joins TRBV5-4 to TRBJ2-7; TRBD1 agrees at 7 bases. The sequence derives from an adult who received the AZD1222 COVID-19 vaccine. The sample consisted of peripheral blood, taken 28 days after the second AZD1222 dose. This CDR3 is CASSRGQSGSYEQYF. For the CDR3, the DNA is TGTGCCAGCAGCCGGGGACAGTCAGGCTCCTACGAGCAGTACTTC.